This T cell receptor delta chain was obtained from a study of Vδ1+ human thymocytes. This clone was observed a few times. Antigen unknown. Sequences come from RNA converted to cDNA by reverse transcription. The CDR3 regions were amplified by multiplex PCR from V-gene primers to a constant-region primer. TCRdb re-processed the multiplex PCR reads via CATT. Counted here are 45,000 to 60,000 delta-chain clones, roughly 16% occurring once; the ten biggest clones make up about 0.35%. Study observations and caveats: Despite high sort purity, about a fifth of thymic T cell receptor delta sequences were Vdelta2. Highly polyclonal TRG and TRD repertoires with Gaussian CDR3 length distributions appeared in thymus. TRD repertoires were essentially private, unlike widely shared TRG clonotypes.

Thymocytes were sorted as CD3+ TCRVdelta1+ TCRVdelta2- after alphabeta T cell depletion. CDR1 and CDR2 (germline): TSWWSYY, QGS. V was shortened by 3 bases and J by 0 bases, with 29 bases between the two germline ends. The CDR3 contains 21 residues. Sequences were obtained from Vdelta1+ gamma-delta thymocytes from the thymus. The subset was: FACS-sorted CD3+ TCRalphabeta- TCRVdelta1+ TCRVdelta2- thymocytes. This clonotype was sampled from a girl under three years old who had congenital heart surgery. This chain connects TRDV1 to TRDJ1, with D possibly being TRDD3 (7 bases). Here the CDR3 DNA reads TGTGCTCTTGGGGATTCGGCCTTCCGAAGGCTGGGGGTCCCTCACACCGATAAACTCATCTTT. It codes for CALGDSAFRRLGVPHTDKLIF.